The rows below give T cell receptor beta chains drawn from one sample of a study of Graves' ophthalmopathy and Graves' hyperthyroidism. Using its own MiXCR run on the multiplex PCR reads, TCRdb lists one record per CDR3 protein. The profile covers some 25,000 distinct CDR3 sequences, with nearly 50% appearing a single time and 6.5% taken by the ten largest. The specimen was peripheral blood. The receptors derive from an adult woman with stable Graves' hyperthyroidism. The CDR3 runs from the conserved cysteine through the conserved F or W. The D gene is left open where the match is weak. Clone sizes are given selectively: once, few, many, or a class where the clone is expanded.

J gene,V gene,CDR3 length,D gene,clone size,CDR3 DNA,CDR3 protein
TRBJ2-1,TRBV12-3/TRBV12-4,18,TRBD2,many,TGTGCCAGCAGTTTAGCCCTACCGACTAGCGGAAAATACAATGAGCAGTTCTTC,CASSLALPTSGKYNEQFF
TRBJ1-6,TRBV10-1,13,NA,medium-sized,TGCGCCCCCCCCCAGGCAGCTCATTCACCCCTCCACTTT,CAPPQAAHSPLHF
TRBJ2-1,TRBV7-9,15,TRBD1,NA,TGTGCCAGCGGCCCTTGGGACAGGGGGCAGAACGAGCAGTTCTTC,CASGPWDRGQNEQFF
TRBJ1-5,TRBV7-9,15,TRBD1,NA,TGTGCCAGCAGCTCTTCGGACAGGGGGAATCAGCCCCAGCATTTT,CASSSSDRGNQPQHF
TRBJ2-7,TRBV20-1,14,TRBD1,NA,TGCGGTGCTAGCCCCTCGGGACAGCACTACGAGCAGTACTTC,CGASPSGQHYEQYF
TRBJ2-7,TRBV28,14,NA,NA,TGTGCCAGCACCCCGGACAGAGTTCGTGACGAGCAGTACTTC,CASTPDRVRDEQYF
TRBJ1-2,TRBV5-1,13,NA,once,TGCGCCAGCAGCTCGGGACCCTTCTCTGGAAACACCTTC,CASSSGPFSGNTF
TRBJ2-2,TRBV6-5,16,TRBD1,many,TGTGCCAGCAGCAAACCAGAGGGACAGGGGGTCAGGGAGCTGTTTTTT,CASSKPEGQGVRELFF
TRBJ1-2,TRBV5-4,15,NA,NA,TGTGCCAGCAGCTTGGCCAGAGACAGGAGATATGGCTACACCTTC,CASSLARDRRYGYTF
TRBJ2-1,TRBV2,14,NA,NA,NA,CASILGTTNNEQFF
TRBJ2-1,TRBV20-1,16,TRBD1,many,TGCAGTGCACCGAGGGGGGACAGGGAGTGGTACAATGAGCAGTTCTTC,CSAPRGDREWYNEQFF
TRBJ2-4,TRBV9,14,NA,NA,TGTGCCAGCAGCCCCCAGTTAGCCAAAAACATTCAGTACTTC,CASSPQLAKNIQYF
TRBJ2-5,TRBV5-1,13,TRBD1,NA,TGCGCCTGCGGACAGGGGAGCACAGATACGCAGTACTTC,CACGQGSTDTQYF
TRBJ1-4,TRBV7-9,15,NA,medium-sized,TGTGCCAGCAGCTTAGGCAACAGAATTAATGAAAAACTGTTTTTT,CASSLGNRINEKLFF
TRBJ1-6,TRBV27,15,NA,many,TGTGCCAGCAGTTTTTTGGGGGCTTGGGATTCACCCCTCCACTTT,CASSFLGAWDSPLHF
TRBJ2-1,TRBV27,13,NA,many,TGTGCCAGCACCGCACTACCCTACAATGAGCAGTTCTTC,CASTALPYNEQFF
TRBJ1-2,TRBV7-9,15,NA,NA,TGTGCCAGCACCCAGTACCGGTTAGCTAACTATGGCTACACCTTC,CASTQYRLANYGYTF
TRBJ2-3,TRBV4-1,12,NA,NA,TGCGCCAGCAGCCAAGGAGCAGATACGCAATATTTT,CASSQGADTQYF
TRBJ2-4,TRBV12-3/TRBV12-4,17,TRBD1,many,TGTGCCAGCAGTTTTCGGATCCAGGGGGCGTCCAAAAACATTCAGTACTTC,CASSFRIQGASKNIQYF
TRBJ2-3,TRBV6-2/TRBV6-3,15,NA,many,TGTGCCAGCAGTACCCAGACCCCTAGCACAGATACGCAGTATTTT,CASSTQTPSTDTQYF
TRBJ2-7,TRBV7-3,14,TRBD2,NA,TGTGCCAGCAGCCGGGGCGGGAGGGCTGGGGAGCAGTACTTC,CASSRGGRAGEQYF
TRBJ2-3,TRBV7-2,14,NA,medium-sized,TGTGCCAGCAGCTTAGCGGGAGTCACAGATACGCAGTATTTT,CASSLAGVTDTQYF
TRBJ2-7,TRBV14,15,NA,NA,TGTGCCAGCAGCCATCCGGACTTGCGCTCCTACGTGCAGTACTTC,CASSHPDLRSYVQYF
TRBJ1-2,TRBV7-8,13,NA,NA,TGTGCCAGCAGTACGGGGCTTAACTATGGCTACACCTTC,CASSTGLNYGYTF
TRBJ2-3,TRBV7-9,13,NA,NA,TGTGCCAGCAGCAGAGGTTTGAACAATGAGCAGTATTTT,CASSRGLNNEQYF
TRBJ2-2,TRBV12-3/TRBV12-4,18,TRBD2,many,TGTGCCAGCAGTTTATCGCCCGGACTAGCGGGGACACCCGGGGAGCTGTTTTTT,CASSLSPGLAGTPGELFF
TRBJ2-5,TRBV10-3,13,NA,NA,TGTGCCATCAGTGAGAGGTCCCCAGAGACCCAGTACTTC,CAISERSPETQYF
TRBJ2-4,TRBV20-1,15,NA,many,TGCAGTGCTAGCGAGGGGCTTGGCCGGTTGAACATTCAGTACTTC,CSASEGLGRLNIQYF
TRBJ2-6,TRBV5-8,14,NA,many,TGTGCCAGCAGCTGGGACTCTGGGGCCAACGTCCTGACTTTC,CASSWDSGANVLTF
TRBJ2-5,TRBV6-2/TRBV6-3,16,TRBD2,many,TGTGCCAGCAGTTCGGGGCTAGCGGGAGTGGGAGAGACCCAGTACTTC,CASSSGLAGVGETQYF
TRBJ2-3,TRBV19,16,NA,NA,TGTGCCAGTACCTCCGTCCACACACGAAGCACAGATACGCAGTATTTT,CASTSVHTRSTDTQYF
TRBJ2-7,TRBV25-1,20,TRBD2,NA,TGTGCCAGCAGTGAGACACCGGGACAGTTACGGACTAGCGGGAGCCGCGAGCAGTACTTC,CASSETPGQLRTSGSREQYF
TRBJ2-2,TRBV6-2/TRBV6-3,10,NA,NA,TGTGCCAGCAGAGACGGAGGGCTGTTTTTT,CASRDGGLFF
TRBJ2-2,TRBV2,17,TRBD2,NA,TGTGCCAGCAGTGCTAATAGCGGGGGGGCCAACCCCGGGGAGCTGTTTTTT,CASSANSGGANPGELFF
TRBJ2-3,TRBV7-8,16,NA,NA,TGTGCCAGCAGCCCCCGTTGGGGCGGGAGCACAGATACGCAGTATTTT,CASSPRWGGSTDTQYF
TRBJ2-3,TRBV29-1,12,NA,medium-sized,TGCAGCGTTGGAGTTCGCACAGATACGCAGTATTTT,CSVGVRTDTQYF
TRBJ2-7,TRBV3-1,13,NA,many,TGTGCCAGCAGCCAACAAGGGCCCGACGAGCAGTACTTC,CASSQQGPDEQYF
TRBJ2-5,TRBV5-1,13,NA,many,TGCGCCAGCAGGGAGGGGGCGCAAGAGACCCAGTACTTC,CASREGAQETQYF
TRBJ2-1,TRBV12-3/TRBV12-4,13,NA,many,TGTGCCAGCAGTTTAAGGACAGTTGATGAGCAGTTCTTC,CASSLRTVDEQFF
TRBJ1-1,TRBV6-5,14,NA,NA,TGTGCCAGCAGTTACATGGGGACATCGACTGAAGCTTTCTTT,CASSYMGTSTEAFF
TRBJ2-5,TRBV28,15,TRBD1,many,TGTGCCAGCAGTCACGGGGACAGGAAACAAGAGACCCAGTACTTC,CASSHGDRKQETQYF
TRBJ2-5,TRBV9,16,NA,NA,TGTGCCAGCAGCGTAGTCGGGGGCCGTGACCAAGAGACCCAGTACTTC,CASSVVGGRDQETQYF
TRBJ2-7,TRBV4-1,15,NA,many,TGCGCCAGCAGCCAAGATTGGGAGCGGTTGGGGGAGCAGTACTTC,CASSQDWERLGEQYF
TRBJ2-1,TRBV7-2,15,NA,medium-sized,TGTGCCAGCAGCTTAGCATTTCAGTTCTACAATGAGCAGTTCTTC,CASSLAFQFYNEQFF
TRBJ2-5,TRBV7-9,16,NA,NA,TGTGCCAGCAGCTTAGGGAGGCTAGCGTACTCGGAGACCCAGTACTTC,CASSLGRLAYSETQYF
TRBJ2-6,TRBV5-4,15,NA,NA,TGTGCCAGCAGCTTAAACCGGGAGGGGGCCTACGTCCTGACTTTC,CASSLNREGAYVLTF
TRBJ2-3,TRBV20-1,15,NA,many,TGCAGTGCTAGAGATGAACGGATTAGCACAGATACGCAGTATTTT,CSARDERISTDTQYF
TRBJ2-7,TRBV20-1,13,NA,medium-sized,TGCAGTGCTAATAACTACCCCTCCTACGAGCAGTACTTC,CSANNYPSYEQYF
TRBJ2-1,TRBV9,13,TRBD2,few,TGTGCCAGCAGCGTGAGCGGGGCTAATGAGCAGTTCTTC,CASSVSGANEQFF
TRBJ2-7,TRBV7-2,11,NA,few,TGTGCCAGCGGCCCAGCGGACGAGCAGTACTTC,CASGPADEQYF
TRBJ2-2,TRBV7-6,17,TRBD2,few,TGTGCCAGCAGCCAGGGGACTAGCGGGAGGAGCACCGGGGAGCTGTTTTTT,CASSQGTSGRSTGELFF
TRBJ2-5,TRBV10-1,15,NA,medium-sized,TGCGCCAGCAGTGACGGTCAGCCCCGGGGAGAGACCCAGTACTTC,CASSDGQPRGETQYF
TRBJ2-7,TRBV30,13,NA,many,TGTGCCTGGAGTCTTGGTGGCTCCTACGAGCAGTACTTC,CAWSLGGSYEQYF
TRBJ1-6,TRBV20-1,14,TRBD1,medium-sized,TGCAGTGCTAGAGATCTACAGGGGAGGTCACCCCTCCACTTT,CSARDLQGRSPLHF
TRBJ2-6,TRBV12-3/TRBV12-4,16,NA,medium-sized,TGTGCCAGCAGTCCAATGGGGACGAGGGGGGCCAACGTCCTGACTTTC,CASSPMGTRGANVLTF
TRBJ2-3,TRBV9,16,TRBD2,NA,TGTGCCGGCATCTCAAGAACTAGCGGGATCACAGATACGCAGTATTTC,CAGISRTSGITDTQYF
TRBJ2-7,TRBV9,15,TRBD2,few,TGTGCCAGCAGCGGTGGGGCGGGAGCCTTCTACGAGCAGTACTTC,CASSGGAGAFYEQYF
TRBJ2-3,TRBV7-9,16,TRBD2,NA,TGTGCCAGCAGCTTAGCCGGACTAGGGAACACAGATACGCAGTATTTT,CASSLAGLGNTDTQYF
TRBJ2-1,TRBV9,15,TRBD2,medium-sized,TGTGCCAGCCCCCTCGGGAGGGGCAACTACAATGAGCAGTTCTTC,CASPLGRGNYNEQFF